Presented here are 3 T cell receptor beta chains from one specimen sequenced in a study of blood T cell repertoires in COVID-19. The assay was immunoSEQ multiplex PCR, and TCRdb's table has in-frame clones only and misses some. This sample yields about 270,000 clones, of which approximately 88% are seen a single time; around 2.1% belongs to the top ten. The sample comprised peripheral blood. The receptors derive from a man in his fifties or sixties with acute or convalescent COVID-19.

The chain couples TRBV19 to TRBJ2-2; D might be TRBD2 (7 bases). Per germline, CDR1 LNHDA and CDR2 SQIVND (reference sequence). The CDR3 spans 16 residues. V shed 3 bases and J shed 0 bases, with 11 bases lying between them. The CDR3 DNA is TGTGCCAGTAGTATCCGGGGGGCCTCGAACACCGGGGAGCTGTTTTTT. Protein sequence: CASSIRGASNTGELFF.

The gene calls are TRBV10-1 and TRBJ2-1, with 13 bases that match TRBD2. The germline V gene has CDR1 WNHNN and CDR2 SYGVQD (reference sequence). The CDR3 contains 15 residues. The V gene end was trimmed by 5 bases and the J gene end by 8 bases; junction bases not matched to a gene: 6. CDR3 bases: TGCGCCAGCAGTCAACTAGCGGGGGGGCAGGATGAGCAGTTCTTC. Its protein product is CASSQLAGGQDEQFF.

The chain couples TRBV10-3 to TRBJ1-2, with 11 bases fitting TRBD1. CDR1 is ENHRY and CDR2 is SYGVKD in the germline V gene. J lost 8 bases, V lost 5 bases, and 4 bases had no gene match. There are 13 residues in the CDR3. CDR3 in amino acids: CAISWDRGRGYTF. The CDR3 nucleotides are TGTGCCATCAGTTGGGACAGGGGGAGAGGCTACACCTTC.